Below are 16 T cell receptor beta chains sequenced from a single sample in a study of identical twins. TCRdb reprocessed the 5' RACE reads with MiXCR, giving one entry per CDR3 protein. The sample contains 600,000 to 800,000 distinct CDR3 sequences, over 20% of which appear only once. These sequences were also reported in another study, on T cells expressing NK-cell markers.

The specimen sequenced was PBMCs. The receptors were sampled from a woman between 18 and 30 years old in good health.

This sequence joins TRBV11-2 and TRBJ2-7, with 14 bases aligning to TRBD2. CDR1 is SGHAT, CDR2 FQNNGV, per germline. The CDR3 length is 17 residues. With V trimmed by 0 bases and J by 5 bases, 6 bases remained unmatched. CDR3 DNA: TGTGCCAGCAGCTTAGAGAGGGGACTAGCGGGAGCTAACGAGCAGTACTTC. It translates to CASSLERGLAGANEQYF.

The chain couples TRBV5-1 to TRBJ2-5; D unresolved. Trimming shortened V by 4 bases and J by 4 bases, and 17 bases separated the two germline ends. This CDR3 is 15 amino acids long. CDR1 and CDR2 (germline): SGHRS, YFSETQ. The chain's CDR3 is CASSVTGVYGETQYF. The DNA of the CDR3 is TGCGCCAGCAGCGTTACTGGTGTTTACGGAGAGACCCAGTACTTC.

The chain is built from TRBV12-3 or TRBV12-4 and TRBJ1-6; D is perhaps TRBD1 (6 bases). CDR3 size: 16 residues. Trimming left V 1 base short and J 6 bases short, with 13 bases between. The CDR3 DNA reads TGTGCCAGCAGTTTAGGGGGGCCTACGCTTAATTCACCCCTCCACTTT. Encoded protein: CASSLGGPTLNSPLHF.

This clonotype was counted between two and nine times. The chain combines TRBV3-1 with TRBJ2-2; D is undetermined. There are 12 residues in the CDR3. Germline CDR1 is LGHDT and CDR2 is YNNKEL (reference sequence). V was cut by 5 bases and J by 11 bases, with 12 bases left in between. This CDR3 is CASSFYLSELFF. Here the CDR3 DNA reads TGTGCCAGCAGCTTCTACTTGTCAGAGCTGTTTTTT.

This rearrangement joins TRBV7-9 to TRBJ2-1, with 12 bases lining up with TRBD2. The V and J ends lost 2 bases and 3 bases, in that order; junction bases with no gene match: 5. This CDR3 contains 17 residues. CDR1 SEHNR and CDR2 FQNEAQ come from the germline V gene (reference sequence). The CDR3 nucleotides are TGTGCCAGCAGCTTAACAGGACTAGCGGGACGCTACAATGAGCAGTTCTTC. Amino acid sequence: CASSLTGLAGRYNEQFF. The whole variable domain, filled in from reference TRBV7-9 and TRBJ2-1, reads DTGVSQNPRHKITKRGQNVTFRCDPISEHNRLYWYRQTLGQGPEFLTYFQNEAQLEKSRLLSDRFSAERPKGSFSTLEIQRTEQGDSAMYLCASSLTGLAGRYNEQFFGPGTRLTVL.

The rearrangement joins TRBV12-3 or TRBV12-4 to TRBJ2-6, with D hard to call. CDR3 length: 12 amino acids. Trimming removed 1 base at V and 15 bases at J, with 10 bases between. CDR3 sequence (DNA): TGTGCCAGCAGTTTAGATAAGGACCCCCTGACTTTC. Residues: CASSLDKDPLTF.

This clonotype has a count of ten or more. CDR3 residues: CASSWGQGTEAFF. The CDR3 bases are TGTGCCAGCAGTTGGGGTCAGGGAACTGAAGCTTTCTTT. The rearrangement joins TRBV12-3 or TRBV12-4 to TRBJ1-1, with D possibly matching TRBD1 (5 bases). With 4 bases removed from V and 5 bases from J, the gap between germline ends came to 11 bases. The CDR3 is 13 amino acids.

This clonotype turned up a few times. V gene TRBV20-1 combines with J gene TRBJ2-1; 14 nucleotides align to TRBD2. The germline CDR1 and CDR2 sequences are DFQATT and SNEGSKA (reference sequence). The length of the CDR3 is 16 residues. After removal of 5 bases from V and 2 bases from J, the junction contained 5 bases not matched to a gene. The DNA for the CDR3 is TGCAGTGCTCTGGGGACTAGCGGGGGAGCCTACAATGAGCAGTTCTTC. Translating gives CSALGTSGGAYNEQFF.

The chain recombines TRBV20-1 with TRBJ1-1; tentatively, D is TRBD1 (5 bases). This CDR3 contains 12 residues. Germline CDR1 is DFQATT and CDR2 is SNEGSKA (reference sequence). V was clipped by 7 bases and J by 4 bases, with 13 bases between them. CDR3 in amino acids: CSGFGQATEAFF. CDR3 DNA: TGCAGTGGGTTTGGACAAGCCACTGAAGCTTTCTTT.

V is TRBV20-1 and J is TRBJ2-7; D possibly uses TRBD1 or TRBD2 (6 bases each). Germline V lookup: CDR1 DFQATT, CDR2 SNEGSKA (reference sequence). The CDR3 has 15 residues. V shed 0 bases and J shed 5 bases, with 17 bases lying between them. The CDR3 nucleotides are TGCAGTGCTAGAGATCGCATGCAGGGGAGGAACGAGCAGTACTTC. It translates to CSARDRMQGRNEQYF.

The chain employs TRBV5-6 and TRBJ2-1; 10 nucleotides align to TRBD2. J was trimmed by 8 bases and V by 2 bases; bases with no gene match: 16. Looked up from germline, CDR1 is SGHDT and CDR2 is YYEEEE. This CDR3 comprises 18 residues. In DNA, the CDR3 is TGTGCCAGCAGCTTAGCGGGAGGGCTTAATAAAATCTGGGATGAGCAGTTCTTC. This encodes CASSLAGGLNKIWDEQFF.

The rearrangement links TRBV20-1 to TRBJ1-1; no reliable D call. Trimming removed 1 base at V and 11 bases at J, with 14 bases between. The CDR3 consists of 12 residues. CDR1 and CDR2 from the germline V gene are DFQATT and SNEGSKA (reference sequence). CDR3 nucleotides: TGCAGTGCTAGAGTAATTGGGAGGGATGCTTTCTTT. Translated: CSARVIGRDAFF.

This clonotype was counted once. The gene calls are TRBV2 and TRBJ2-3; perhaps TRBD1 as D (6 bases). The CDR3 is made up of 13 amino acids. Germline V gene sequence: CDR1 SNHLY, CDR2 FYNNEI. Trimming pared 7 bases from V and 3 bases from J, leaving 11 bases between. The CDR3 is CASKGRGTDTQYF. The CDR3 nucleotides are TGTGCCAGCAAGGGCAGGGGTACAGATACGCAGTATTTT.

V gene TRBV11-2 combines with J gene TRBJ2-1, with D possibly being TRBD2 (5 bases). The CDR3 is 16 amino acids. CDR1 and CDR2 from the germline V gene are SGHAT and FQNNGV. The V and J ends lost 3 bases and 3 bases respectively, with 15 bases between them. The CDR3 sequence: CASSFGSSSNYNEQFF. The CDR3 DNA follows: TGTGCCAGCAGCTTTGGCTCTAGCTCGAACTACAATGAGCAGTTCTTC.

The chain links TRBV11-1 to TRBJ2-1; D possibly matches TRBD1 or TRBD2 (6 bases each). This CDR3 comprises 18 residues. Trimming removed 7 bases from V and 7 bases from J, with 29 bases in between. Germline CDR1 reads SGHAT; CDR2 reads FQDESV (reference sequence). The CDR3 loop reads CASNLRPNGGIVKNEQFF. The CDR3 DNA sequence: TGTGCCAGCAACTTGCGACCCAACGGGGGCATCGTAAAGAATGAGCAGTTCTTC.

In its sample, this clonotype was seen a few times. The V and J genes are TRBV6-1 and TRBJ1-2, with unresolved D. This CDR3 comprises 13 residues. Germline assignment: CDR1 MNHNS and CDR2 SASEGT. The germline V and J ends were trimmed by 11 bases and 4 bases, with 17 bases remaining between them. CDR3 residues: CAGRDSRFYGYTF. The DNA for the CDR3 is TGTGCCGGTAGGGATAGTCGATTCTATGGCTACACCTTC.